Presented here are 25 T cell receptor beta chains from one specimen sequenced in a study of T-cell memory formation after mild COVID-19. A single record per CDR3 protein comes from TCRdb applying MiXCR to the 5' RACE reads. In the table there are around 310,000 distinct CDR3 sequences, 20% to 25% of which are singletons. Sequencing was carried out using PBMCs or a T cell subset sorted from them (not recorded which). These receptors all come from a man aged 18 to 30 who had mild COVID-19 (a few samples of this study predate the infection). Cell type and time point are not known.

The chain couples TRBV6-6 to TRBJ2-5, with TRBD2 matching 9 bases. Losses at the gene ends were 2 bases for V and 5 bases for J; bases not matched to a gene: 9. Germline V gene lookup returns CDR1 MNHNY and CDR2 SVGAGI (reference sequence). The CDR3 sequence is 16 residues long. The CDR3 nucleotides read TGTGCCAGCAGTTACCCAGGGCCTAGCGGGGCTGAGACCCAGTACTTC. As protein: CASSYPGPSGAETQYF.

The V and J genes are TRBV27 and TRBJ2-7; D may be TRBD1 (6 bases). The CDR3 is 14 amino acids. CDR1 is MNHEY and CDR2 is SMNVEV in the germline V gene (reference sequence). Trimming removed 3 bases at V and 2 bases at J, with 11 bases between. In DNA form, the CDR3 reads TGTGCCAGCAGTTTTGGGGGCAGGGCCTACGAGCAGTACTTC. Translated: CASSFGGRAYEQYF.

The rearrangement joins TRBV18 to TRBJ2-5, with unresolved D. Trimming took 5 bases from V and 5 from J, leaving 12 bases between them. CDR3 size: 13 residues. Germline values: CDR1 KGHSH, CDR2 LQKENI. The CDR3 nucleotides read TGTGCCAGCTCAAGAGCAGCTCTGGAGACCCAGTACTTC. Encoded protein: CASSRAALETQYF. The full variable domain, in which reference TRBV18 and TRBJ2-5 provide the parts outside the CDR3, is NAGVMQNPRHLVRRRGQEARLRCSPMKGHSHVYWYRQLPEEGLKFMVYLQKENIIDESGMPKERFSAEFPKEGPSILRIQQVVRGDSAAYFCASSRAALETQYFGPGTRLLVL.

This clonotype appeared a few times. V gene TRBV12-3 or TRBV12-4 combines with J gene TRBJ1-2; D perhaps matches TRBD1 (6 bases). V lost 0 bases and J 6 bases, leaving 14 bases between the germline ends. This CDR3 is built from 15 residues. The CDR3 DNA reads as TGTGCCAGCAGTTTAGCGCTGCTCGGACAGCATGGCTACACCTTC. This encodes CASSLALLGQHGYTF.

This clonotype has a handful of counts. The rearrangement links TRBV7-2 to TRBJ1-5; 7 bases match TRBD1. The CDR3 runs to 14 residues. J gave up 6 bases and V 5 bases, and 7 bases lay outside the gene matches. Germline CDR1 SGHTA, CDR2 FQGNSA. DNA for the CDR3: TGTGCCAGCAGCATAACAGGGGCCGGTCAGCCCCAGCATTTT. It encodes CASSITGAGQPQHF.

The V and J genes are TRBV5-8 and TRBJ1-1, with TRBD1 matching 7 bases. Losses at the gene ends were 1 base for V and 9 bases for J; bases not matched to a gene: 6. The length of the CDR3 is 13 residues. The germline V gene encodes CDR1 SGHTS and CDR2 YDEGEE. Here the CDR3 reads CASSLRGGLQAFF. In nucleotides, the CDR3 is TGTGCCAGCAGCTTGCGAGGGGGCCTTCAAGCTTTCTTT.

This chain joins TRBV12-3 or TRBV12-4 and TRBJ2-3; the D gene is possibly TRBD2 (5 bases). The CDR3 runs 12 residues. The ends were cut back, 6 bases at V and 3 bases at J, with 7 bases in the middle. CDR3 loop: CASRTRTDTQYF. Written as DNA, the CDR3 is TGTGCCAGCAGAACTAGGACAGATACGCAGTATTTT.

In this sample, this clonotype turned up a few times. The chain couples TRBV7-6 to TRBJ2-3, with D possibly being TRBD2 (6 bases). The ends were cut back, 5 bases at V and 2 bases at J, with 17 bases in the middle. CDR3 size: 16 residues. The germline V gene encodes CDR1 SGHVS and CDR2 FNYEAQ. DNA of the CDR3: TGTGCCAGCAGCCGCTTTACGGGGGATTACACAGATACGCAGTATTTT. As protein: CASSRFTGDYTDTQYF.

This clonotype has just a few counts. The chain links TRBV5-1 to TRBJ2-5; the match to TRBD1 covers 8 bases. Trimming took 4 bases from V and 3 from J; bases not matched to a gene: 2. The CDR3 is made up of 13 amino acids. CDR1 SGHRS and CDR2 YFSETQ come from the germline V gene. The CDR3 DNA follows: TGCGCCAGCAGCACGACAGGGGAAGAGACCCAGTACTTC. It yields the protein CASSTTGEETQYF.

V gene TRBV20-1 combines with J gene TRBJ1-5; D might be TRBD1 (5 bases). The CDR3 sequence is 14 residues long. CDR1 is DFQATT, CDR2 SNEGSKA, per germline (reference sequence). V lost 3 bases and J 2 bases, leaving 11 bases between the germline ends. The CDR3 here is CSASRDGGNQPQHF. CDR3 coding DNA: TGCAGTGCTAGCCGGGACGGTGGCAATCAGCCCCAGCATTTT.

The chain is built from TRBV24-1 and TRBJ1-1; 10 bases map to TRBD1. This CDR3 is built from 12 residues. The germline gives CDR1 KGHDR, CDR2 SFDVKD. V shed 4 bases, J shed 10 bases, and the junction held 2 bases outside the gene matches. The CDR3 DNA reads as TGTGCCACCAGTGACAGGACAGGGGGAGCTTTCTTT. It translates to CATSDRTGGAFF.

This clonotype was seen only a few times. The rearrangement joins TRBV11-2 to TRBJ2-3, with D tentatively TRBD1 (6 bases). The CDR3 extends over 16 amino acids. Trimming stripped 5 bases from V and 2 bases from J, with 17 bases between. Germline CDR1 and CDR2: SGHAT and FQNNGV. CDR3 residues: CASSPGTIMVTDTQYF. CDR3 in DNA: TGTGCCAGCAGCCCCGGGACAATAATGGTCACAGATACGCAGTATTTT.

The chain is built from TRBV6-5 and TRBJ2-3; D is possibly TRBD1 (6 bases). The germline gives CDR1 MNHEY, CDR2 SVGAGI. V lost 6 bases to trimming and J lost 2 bases, with 12 bases between them. The CDR3 covers 14 residues. The CDR3 DNA is TGTGCCAGCAGCAGGGGACCTTACACAGATACGCAGTATTTT. This translates into CASSRGPYTDTQYF.

In the case of this clonotype: One end of the junction varies from germline; a read error may be responsible. The chain uses TRBV2 and TRBJ1-2; 7 nucleotides line up with TRBD1. CDR3 size: 14 residues. The germline V gene has CDR1 SNHLY and CDR2 FYNNEI. The CDR3 sequence: CASREDRANYGYTF. In DNA, the CDR3 is TGTGCCAGCAGGGAAGACAGGGCTAACTATGGCTACACCTTC.

This clonotype has more than one count but fewer than ten. The chain uses TRBV7-9 and TRBJ2-7; unclear D gene. Trimming removed 2 bases from V and 3 bases from J, with 8 bases in between. The CDR3 covers 13 residues. Germline V gene lookup returns CDR1 SEHNR and CDR2 FQNEAQ (reference sequence). CDR3 nucleotide sequence: TGTGCCAGCAGCTTATATGACCACTACGAGCAGTACGTC. This gives the protein CASSLYDHYEQYV.

This chain connects TRBV27 to TRBJ2-3; weak D call: TRBD1 (6 bases). Between the trimmed V and J ends, which lost 5 bases and 3 bases, there was a span of 15 bases. CDR1 is MNHEY, CDR2 SMNVEV, per germline (reference sequence). This CDR3 has 15 residues. In nucleotides, the CDR3 is TGTGCCAGCAGTGATCGGACAGCCTCTACAGATACGCAGTATTTT. This codes for CASSDRTASTDTQYF.

V gene TRBV20-1 combines with J gene TRBJ1-2; tentative D call: TRBD1 (5 bases). The germline CDR1 and CDR2 sequences are DFQATT and SNEGSKA (reference sequence). Trimming left V 4 bases short and J 2 bases short, with 14 bases between. The CDR3 is 14 amino acids. The CDR3 reads CSATETGRNYGYTF. The CDR3 bases are TGCAGTGCTACCGAGACGGGACGGAACTATGGCTACACCTTC.

The chain recombines TRBV3-1 with TRBJ2-2; D is undetermined. Trimming took 1 base from V and 7 from J, leaving 4 bases between them. This CDR3 has 12 amino acids. CDR1 and CDR2 (germline): LGHDT, YNNKEL (reference sequence). This CDR3 is CASSQGVGELFF. In DNA, the CDR3 is TGTGCCAGCAGCCAAGGAGTCGGGGAGCTGTTTTTT.

This clonotype was counted a few times. CDR3 in DNA: TGTGCCAGCAGCCACAGGGGAGCTAACTATGGCTACACCTTC. It is translated as CASSHRGANYGYTF. The genes are TRBV6-1 and TRBJ1-2; 7 bases line up with TRBD1. Trimming at V came to 6 bases and at J to 0 bases, leaving 4 bases not matched to a gene. Germline CDR1 MNHNS, CDR2 SASEGT. This CDR3 is built from 14 residues.

This clonotype was recorded a few times. CDR3 nucleotides: TGCAGTGCTAGAGAACGAGGGGGGCAAGAGACCCAGTACTTC. It encodes CSARERGGQETQYF. The chain carries TRBV20-1 and TRBJ2-5; the D gene could be TRBD1 or TRBD2 (6 bases each). This CDR3 contains 14 residues. Trimming stripped 0 bases from V and 2 bases from J, with 10 bases between. The germline V gene has CDR1 DFQATT and CDR2 SNEGSKA (reference sequence).

V usage is TRBV5-1 and J usage is TRBJ2-5; D unresolved. Trimming took 1 base from V and 5 from J, leaving 9 bases between them. The CDR3 length is 13 residues. CDR1 and CDR2 (germline): SGHRS, YFSETQ. This CDR3 reads CASSLWFGETQYF. In DNA, the CDR3 is TGCGCCAGCAGCTTGTGGTTTGGGGAGACCCAGTACTTC. The full variable domain, its missing parts supplied by reference TRBV5-1 and TRBJ2-5, is KAGVTQTPRYLIKTRGQQVTLSCSPISGHRSVSWYQQTPGQGLQFLFEYFSETQRNKGNFPGRFSGRQFSNSRSEMNVSTLELGDSALYLCASSLWFGETQYFGPGTRLLVL.

This clonotype came up a few times. The chain couples TRBV7-3 to TRBJ2-5, with 11 bases matching TRBD2. There are 17 residues in the CDR3. Losses at the gene ends were 5 bases for V and 4 bases for J; bases not matched to a gene: 12. The germline CDR1 and CDR2 sequences are SGHTA and FQGTGA. The CDR3 DNA sequence: TGTGCCAGCAGCCCCGGGCTAGCGGGGGGATTGGGAGAGACCCAGTACTTC. This translates into CASSPGLAGGLGETQYF.

The V call is TRBV5-5, the J call TRBJ1-5; no reliable D call. The CDR3 covers 15 residues. CDR1 SGHKS and CDR2 YYEKEE come from the germline V gene (reference sequence). V lost 1 base and J 5 bases, leaving 13 bases between the germline ends. This chain's CDR3 is CASSLCGKKDQPQHF. DNA of the CDR3: TGTGCCAGCAGCTTGTGCGGGAAAAAGGATCAGCCCCAGCATTTT.

This clonotype was detected ten times or more. This chain links TRBV14 with TRBJ1-6, with D perhaps matching TRBD1 (6 bases). This CDR3 is 14 amino acids long. The germline CDR1 and CDR2 sequences are SGHDN and FVKESK. V gave up 6 bases and J gave up 9 bases, with 15 bases separating them. The CDR3 here is CASSPGRGASPLHF. The CDR3 nucleotides read TGTGCCAGCAGTCCGGGCAGGGGAGCTTCACCCCTCCACTTT.

This clonotype came up a few times. This chain joins TRBV2 and TRBJ2-3, with 7 positions matching TRBD1. J gave up 11 bases and V 6 bases, and 17 bases lay outside the gene matches. In germline, CDR1 is SNHLY, CDR2 FYNNEI. The CDR3 consists of 15 residues. CDR3 bases: TGTGCCAGCAGCCCAGGGGGACCAGGGCGTTCGGTGCAGTATTTT. As protein: CASSPGGPGRSVQYF.